Listed below are T cell receptor beta chains from one sample, sequenced in a study of CD8 T cells in Susac syndrome. One entry per CDR3 protein, called by TCRdb with MiXCR from the immunoSEQ multiplex PCR reads. The sample lists some 150,000 distinct CDR3 sequences, approximately 95% occurring once. The sample consisted of CD4+ T cells from PBMCs. Receptor source: a human donor with Susac syndrome. Each CDR3 is given with its conserved first and last residue. D genes are given only for firm matches. Clone size is shown for a subset of rows, as once, few, many or a class of expanded clone.

d_gene	abundance	j_gene	v_gene	CDR3nt	CDR3aa
.	.	TRBJ2-2	TRBV20-1	TGCAGTGCTAGAGGGGGTACCGGGGAGCTGTTTTTT	CSARGGTGELFF
.	.	TRBJ2-5	TRBV14	TGTGCCAGCAGCCGGCTCAAGGACAGCTACCAAGAGACCCAGTACTTC	CASSRLKDSYQETQYF
.	.	TRBJ2-7	TRBV10-3	TGTGCCGGATCAAGGAACTCCTACGAGCAGTACTTC	CAGSRNSYEQYF
.	.	TRBJ2-6	TRBV7-3	TGTGCCAGCAGTACCGGGGCTGGGGCCAACGTCCTGACTTTC	CASSTGAGANVLTF
.	.	TRBJ2-4	TRBV13	TGTGCCAGCAGCTTAGAAGGGGGAAACATTCAGTACTTC	CASSLEGGNIQYF
.	.	TRBJ2-3	TRBV2	TGTGCCAGTCGGGCTTCAGGTACGCAGTATTTT	CASRASGTQYF
.	.	TRBJ1-2	TRBV5-1	TGCGCCAGCAGGGGCGGATTCGCGGGAGAGGGCTACACCTTC	CASRGGFAGEGYTF
TRBD2	.	TRBJ2-3	TRBV3-1	TGTGCCAGCAGCCCCCGAGCGGGAGTAACAGATACGCAGTATTTT	CASSPRAGVTDTQYF
.	.	TRBJ1-3	TRBV20-1	TGCAGTGCTCCCCAGGGAGAGCGTGGAAACACCATATATTTT	CSAPQGERGNTIYF
.	.	TRBJ1-2	TRBV7-9	TGTGCCAGCAGCTCCAAGGAGTCCGGGACACGGGCTGGAGGCTACACCTTC	CASSSKESGTRAGGYTF
TRBD2	.	TRBJ2-1	TRBV29-1	TGCAGCGCCGACGGACTAGCGGGGGGGTGGGAGCAGTTCTTC	CSADGLAGGWEQFF
TRBD1	.	TRBJ1-2	TRBV4-3	TGCGCCAGCAGCCAAGGACAGGGGCCCGGCTATGGCTACACCTTC	CASSQGQGPGYGYTF
.	.	TRBJ2-1	TRBV7-6	TGTGCCAGCAGCGCGGCCCGCTCCTACAATGAGCAGTTCTTC	CASSAARSYNEQFF
TRBD2	.	TRBJ2-7	TRBV5-1	TGCGCCAGCAGCTGGGGGACTAGCGGGACCGAGCAGTACTTC	CASSWGTSGTEQYF
TRBD2	.	TRBJ2-7	TRBV2	TGTGCCAGCCAAAAGGGACTAGCCCACCACGAGCAGTACTTC	CASQKGLAHHEQYF
.	.	TRBJ1-2	TRBV10-3	TGTGCCATCAGTGTTTCCCCGAGTTCCCATGGCTACACCTTC	CAISVSPSSHGYTF
.	.	TRBJ1-2	TRBV2	TGTGCCAGCAGTGACGCTGTCTACACCTTC	CASSDAVYTF
.	.	TRBJ2-3	TRBV5-4	TGTGCCAGCAGCTCCCCGAGAGGAGATACGCAGTATTTT	CASSSPRGDTQYF
TRBD1	.	TRBJ2-1	TRBV24-1	TGTGCCACCAGTGAATCGACAGGGTTTGGATACAATGAGCAGTTCTTC	CATSESTGFGYNEQFF
TRBD2	.	TRBJ2-3	TRBV12-3/TRBV12-4	TGTGCCAGCAGTGAGACTAGCGGGCTCCCAGATACGCAGTATTTT	CASSETSGLPDTQYF
.	.	TRBJ1-2	TRBV4-1	TGCGCCAGCAGCCAAGAACAACCCAGGGGCTATGGCTACACCTTC	CASSQEQPRGYGYTF
TRBD2	.	TRBJ2-7	TRBV7-2	TGTGCCAGCAGCTTCGGACTAGCGGGAGGAACCTACGAGCAGTACTTC	CASSFGLAGGTYEQYF
.	.	TRBJ1-1	TRBV29-1	TGCAGCGTCGCCAACGGGGACACTGAAGCTTTCTTT	CSVANGDTEAFF
.	.	TRBJ2-3	TRBV7-9	TGTGCCAGCAGCTTAGCAGTACCAGATACGCAGTATTTT	CASSLAVPDTQYF
TRBD1	.	TRBJ1-1	TRBV12-3/TRBV12-4	TGTGCCAGCAGTTTATCGGGACAGGGGGGAAAAGCTTTCTTT	CASSLSGQGGKAFF
.	.	TRBJ2-7	TRBV20-1	TGCAGTGCTAGAACCCAAGCTGGAGGGGGCTACGAGCAGTACTTC	CSARTQAGGGYEQYF
.	once	TRBJ2-7	TRBV7-2	TGTGCCAGCAGCTTAATCCCCTACGAGCAGTACTTC	CASSLIPYEQYF
.	.	TRBJ1-6	TRBV18	TGTGCCAGCTCAGGACAGCAGAATTCACCCCTCCACTTT	CASSGQQNSPLHF
TRBD1	.	TRBJ1-1	TRBV3-1	TGTGCCAGCAGCCTCGGACAGGGGCAGGGGAACACTGAAGCTTTCTTT	CASSLGQGQGNTEAFF
.	.	TRBJ2-5	TRBV6-2/TRBV6-3	TGTGCCAGCAGTCTTAGCGTACGGATGATTGGGACCCAGTACTTC	CASSLSVRMIGTQYF
.	.	TRBJ2-1	TRBV11-3	TGTGCCAGCAGCTTGGGGCGGGAACACAATGAGCAGTTCTTC	CASSLGREHNEQFF
TRBD1	.	TRBJ2-3	TRBV19	TGTGCCAGTAGACACCTGACAGGGGGCTATTCCACAGATACGCAGTATTTT	CASRHLTGGYSTDTQYF
.	.	TRBJ1-4	TRBV27	TGTGCCAGCAGGGGGACGGTCCTCGCAACTAATGAAAAACTGTTTTTT	CASRGTVLATNEKLFF
.	once	TRBJ1-6	TRBV28	TGTGCCAGCAGTCCCCCCGGGGGGGGGTATTCACCCCTCCACTTT	CASSPPGGGYSPLHF
TRBD1	.	TRBJ2-1	TRBV7-9	TGTGCCAGCAGCTCATACCCCGGGACAGTATACAATGAGCAGTTCTTC	CASSSYPGTVYNEQFF
.	.	TRBJ1-3	TRBV11-2	TGTGCCAGCAGCTCGGGACCCCCGTTCTCTGGAAACACCATATATTTT	CASSSGPPFSGNTIYF
TRBD1	.	TRBJ1-5	TRBV28	TGTGCCAGCAGGATCCAGGGACAGGATCAGCCCCAGCATTTT	CASRIQGQDQPQHF
TRBD2	.	TRBJ2-1	TRBV24-1	TGTGCCACCAGTGATTTTTCCCAGCGGGGGGGCAATGAGCAGTTCTTC	CATSDFSQRGGNEQFF
.	.	TRBJ1-3	TRBV5-1	TGCGCCAGCAGCCAGGACAGCTCTGGAAACACCATATATTTT	CASSQDSSGNTIYF
.	.	TRBJ1-2	TRBV29-1	TGCAGCGTTGCCGGCAGGGTAAATGGCTACACCTTC	CSVAGRVNGYTF
.	once	TRBJ2-3	TRBV2	TGTGCCAGCAGCCGTCGGGGGGCAACTAGCACAGATACGCAGTATTTT	CASSRRGATSTDTQYF
TRBD2	.	TRBJ2-5	TRBV12-3/TRBV12-4	TGTGCCAGCAGTTTAGGCGGGGGGCAAGAGACCCAGTACTTC	CASSLGGGQETQYF
TRBD2	.	TRBJ2-4	TRBV28	TGTGCCAGCCTCCTAGCGGGGGAAAACATTCAGTACTTC	CASLLAGENIQYF
TRBD1	.	TRBJ2-5	TRBV6-5	TGTGCCAGGGCGCCGGGACAGGACTACGCGGAGACCCAGTACTTC	CARAPGQDYAETQYF
TRBD1	.	TRBJ1-4	TRBV23-1	TGCGCCAGCAGTCAACTTGGGACAGGGAATGAAAAACTGTTTTTT	CASSQLGTGNEKLFF
TRBD2	.	TRBJ2-5	TRBV6-4	TGTGCCAGCAGTCCGGGAGCGGGAGCAGAGACCCAGTACTTC	CASSPGAGAETQYF
TRBD1	.	TRBJ2-6	TRBV4-3	TGCGCCAGCAGCCAAGTGGTTGGCAGGGGGCGCTCTGGGGCCAACGTCCTGACTTTC	CASSQVVGRGRSGANVLTF